Listed below are T cell receptor beta chains from one sample, sequenced in a study of blood T cell repertoires in COVID-19. Generated by immunoSEQ multiplex PCR, the TCRdb table keeps only in-frame clones and is missing some. The sample includes hundreds of thousands of clones, about 89% seen only once; the top ten take roughly a tenth. Specimen: PBMCs or T cells enriched from blood (not recorded which). Receptors originate from a woman aged 40 to 49 who had recovered from COVID-19. The CDR3 runs from the conserved cysteine through the conserved F or W. Each record gives: V gene, J gene, D gene, clone size, CDR3 DNA, CDR3 protein. D genes are given only for firm matches. Some rows mark clone size as missing; the rest say once, few, many or name a class of expanded clone.

v_call: TRBV9; j_call: TRBJ2-3; d_call: TRBD2; clone_size: NA; cdr3_nt: TGTGCCAGCAGCGTAGCTGGCGGGAGGAGGGATACGCAGTATTTT; cdr3_aa: CASSVAGGRRDTQYF
v_call: TRBV6-5; j_call: TRBJ1-2; d_call: TRBD1; clone_size: NA; cdr3_nt: TGTGCCAGCAGTTACACAGGGGATCGTGACTATGGCTACACCTTC; cdr3_aa: CASSYTGDRDYGYTF
v_call: TRBV28; j_call: TRBJ2-1; d_call: TRBD1; clone_size: once; cdr3_nt: TGTGCCACCGTACAGGGGGAACGCTACAATGAGCAGTTCTTC; cdr3_aa: CATVQGERYNEQFF
v_call: TRBV2; j_call: TRBJ2-1; d_call: TRBD1; clone_size: NA; cdr3_nt: TGTGCCAGCAATGGACAGGGGAGTATCGATGAGCAGTTCTTC; cdr3_aa: CASNGQGSIDEQFF
v_call: TRBV6-6; j_call: TRBJ1-1; d_call: TRBD1; clone_size: NA; cdr3_nt: TGTGCCAGCAGTTACGGGGCAGGGGGAGTTGAAGCTTTCTTT; cdr3_aa: CASSYGAGGVEAFF
v_call: TRBV29-1; j_call: TRBJ2-1; d_call: NA; clone_size: NA; cdr3_nt: TGCAGCGTTGAGGGGAGGTGGGGGAACAATGAGCAGTTCTTC; cdr3_aa: CSVEGRWGNNEQFF
v_call: TRBV18; j_call: TRBJ2-5; d_call: TRBD2; clone_size: NA; cdr3_nt: TGTGCCAGCTTCCCCCAGGGACTAGCGGATCAAGAGACCCAGTACTTC; cdr3_aa: CASFPQGLADQETQYF
v_call: TRBV9; j_call: TRBJ1-6; d_call: NA; clone_size: NA; cdr3_nt: TGTGCCAGCAGCCCTGGGCCCTCCTATAATTCACCCCTCCACTTT; cdr3_aa: CASSPGPSYNSPLHF
v_call: TRBV11-3; j_call: TRBJ2-1; d_call: TRBD2; clone_size: NA; cdr3_nt: TGTGCCAGCAGATCGCGGACTAGCAAAGACAATGAGCAGTTCTTC; cdr3_aa: CASRSRTSKDNEQFF
v_call: TRBV11-2; j_call: TRBJ1-1; d_call: TRBD1; clone_size: NA; cdr3_nt: TGTGCCAGCAGCCCAGGATCCGGGACAGGGAGGACTGAAGCTTTCTTT; cdr3_aa: CASSPGSGTGRTEAFF
v_call: TRBV7-2; j_call: TRBJ2-2; d_call: NA; clone_size: NA; cdr3_nt: TGTGCCAGCAGCTCACAGCACCCGAACACCGGGGAGCTGTTTTTT; cdr3_aa: CASSSQHPNTGELFF
v_call: TRBV10-3; j_call: TRBJ1-1; d_call: NA; clone_size: NA; cdr3_nt: TGTGCCATCAGTGTAGGCCGGGAGAACACTGAAGCTTTCTTT; cdr3_aa: CAISVGRENTEAFF
v_call: TRBV27; j_call: TRBJ2-1; d_call: TRBD1; clone_size: NA; cdr3_nt: TGTGCCAGCAGTATCGACAGGGGTAATGAGCAGTTCTTC; cdr3_aa: CASSIDRGNEQFF
v_call: TRBV15; j_call: TRBJ2-3; d_call: NA; clone_size: NA; cdr3_nt: TGTGCCACCAGCAGAGGTTACAGGGATAGCACAGATACGCAGTATTTT; cdr3_aa: CATSRGYRDSTDTQYF
v_call: TRBV28; j_call: TRBJ2-5; d_call: TRBD1; clone_size: NA; cdr3_nt: TGTGCCAGCAGTTGGGGTGGGACAGGGGAGCAAGAGACCCAGTACTTC; cdr3_aa: CASSWGGTGEQETQYF
v_call: TRBV18; j_call: TRBJ2-5; d_call: TRBD1; clone_size: once; cdr3_nt: TGTGCCAGCTCACAAAAGGACAGGGAGGAGACCCAGTACTTC; cdr3_aa: CASSQKDREETQYF
v_call: TRBV21-1; j_call: TRBJ2-1; d_call: NA; clone_size: NA; cdr3_nt: TGTGCCAGCAGTCACAAGCGGGGGCTCGAATACAATGAGCAGTTCTTC; cdr3_aa: CASSHKRGLEYNEQFF
v_call: TRBV2; j_call: TRBJ2-7; d_call: NA; clone_size: NA; cdr3_nt: TGTGCCAGCAGTGACCAGGTGCCCTCCTACGAGCAGTACTTC; cdr3_aa: CASSDQVPSYEQYF
v_call: TRBV19; j_call: TRBJ2-5; d_call: TRBD1; clone_size: NA; cdr3_nt: TGTGCCAGTAGTCCCCGACAGGGGGCAAAGACCCAGTACTTC; cdr3_aa: CASSPRQGAKTQYF
v_call: TRBV7-2; j_call: TRBJ1-2; d_call: NA; clone_size: NA; cdr3_nt: TGTGCCAGCAGCTTAGACAGGTCTAACTATGGCTACACCTTC; cdr3_aa: CASSLDRSNYGYTF
v_call: TRBV30; j_call: TRBJ1-4; d_call: NA; clone_size: NA; cdr3_nt: TGTGCCTGGAGTGTCGGGGGAATTAATGAAAAACTGTTTTTT; cdr3_aa: CAWSVGGINEKLFF
v_call: TRBV5-4; j_call: TRBJ2-3; d_call: NA; clone_size: NA; cdr3_nt: TGTGCCAGCAGCCTCCCGGCAGATACGCAGTATTTT; cdr3_aa: CASSLPADTQYF
v_call: TRBV6-4; j_call: TRBJ2-5; d_call: TRBD1; clone_size: NA; cdr3_nt: TGTGCCAGCAGTGACCCTTCGACAGGGGGCCAAGAGACCCAGTACTTC; cdr3_aa: CASSDPSTGGQETQYF
v_call: TRBV28; j_call: TRBJ2-7; d_call: NA; clone_size: NA; cdr3_nt: TGTGCCAGCGTCCGCTCCTACGAGCAGTACTTC; cdr3_aa: CASVRSYEQYF
v_call: TRBV1; j_call: TRBJ2-1; d_call: NA; clone_size: NA; cdr3_nt: TGCACCAGCAGCGACGCATTGGCAGGTCTAGCGGGAGCCGGTATCAATGAGCAGTTCTTC; cdr3_aa: CTSSDALAGLAGAGINEQFF
v_call: TRBV11-2; j_call: TRBJ1-1; d_call: TRBD1; clone_size: NA; cdr3_nt: TGTGCCAGCAGCTTAGATGTCGGGACAGGGTGGGCGAACACTGAAGCTTTCTTT; cdr3_aa: CASSLDVGTGWANTEAFF
v_call: TRBV30; j_call: TRBJ1-1; d_call: NA; clone_size: NA; cdr3_nt: TGTGCCTGGAGTGTACAGGCGAACACTGAAGCTTTCTTT; cdr3_aa: CAWSVQANTEAFF
v_call: TRBV27; j_call: TRBJ2-5; d_call: TRBD2; clone_size: NA; cdr3_nt: TGTGCCAGCAGTGACCTTTTCGTTAGCGGGGTGAAAGAGACCCAGTACTTC; cdr3_aa: CASSDLFVSGVKETQYF
v_call: TRBV14; j_call: TRBJ1-1; d_call: NA; clone_size: NA; cdr3_nt: TGTGCCAGCAGCCAATATGAGGGCCGGAACACTGAAGCTTTCTTT; cdr3_aa: CASSQYEGRNTEAFF
v_call: TRBV10-1; j_call: TRBJ2-1; d_call: TRBD2; clone_size: once; cdr3_nt: TGCGCCAGCAGGGAAGCGGGAGTAGGCACCTACAATGAGCAGTTCTTC; cdr3_aa: CASREAGVGTYNEQFF
v_call: TRBV20-1; j_call: TRBJ1-1; d_call: NA; clone_size: NA; cdr3_nt: TGCAGTGCTAGAGGAACAGAAGCTTTCTTT; cdr3_aa: CSARGTEAFF
v_call: TRBV7-2; j_call: TRBJ2-2; d_call: NA; clone_size: NA; cdr3_nt: TGTGCCAGCAGCTTGAGGGTGGGCTGGGAGCTGTTTTTT; cdr3_aa: CASSLRVGWELFF
v_call: TRBV7-2; j_call: TRBJ2-2; d_call: NA; clone_size: NA; cdr3_nt: TGTGCCAGCAGCTTGTTCCGACGCGGCGGGGAGCTGTTTTTT; cdr3_aa: CASSLFRRGGELFF
v_call: TRBV7-2; j_call: TRBJ2-7; d_call: TRBD1; clone_size: NA; cdr3_nt: TGTGCCAGCCGGGGGACAGGGGGCCGCGAGCAGTACTTC; cdr3_aa: CASRGTGGREQYF